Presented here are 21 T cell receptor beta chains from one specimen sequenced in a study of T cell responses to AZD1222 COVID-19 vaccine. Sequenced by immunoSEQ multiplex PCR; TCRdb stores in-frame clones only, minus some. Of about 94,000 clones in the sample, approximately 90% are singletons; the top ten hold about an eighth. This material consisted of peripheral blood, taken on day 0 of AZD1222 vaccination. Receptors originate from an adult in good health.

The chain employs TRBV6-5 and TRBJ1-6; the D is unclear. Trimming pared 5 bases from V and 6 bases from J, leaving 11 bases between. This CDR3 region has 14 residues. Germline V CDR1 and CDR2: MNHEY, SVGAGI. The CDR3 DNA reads TGTGCCAGCAGTACCCGACAAGTTAATTCACCCCTCCACTTT. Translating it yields CASSTRQVNSPLHF.

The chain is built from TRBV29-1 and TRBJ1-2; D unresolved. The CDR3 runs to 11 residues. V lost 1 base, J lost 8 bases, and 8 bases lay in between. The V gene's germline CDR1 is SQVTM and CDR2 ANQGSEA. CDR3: CSVEVGEGYTF. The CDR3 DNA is TGCAGCGTTGAAGTAGGAGAGGGCTACACCTTC.

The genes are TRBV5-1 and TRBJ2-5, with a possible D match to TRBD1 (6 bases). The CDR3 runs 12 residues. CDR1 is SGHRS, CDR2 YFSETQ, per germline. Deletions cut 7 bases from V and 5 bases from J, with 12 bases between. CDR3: CASRTGTETQYF. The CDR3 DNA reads TGCGCCAGCCGAACAGGGACGGAGACCCAGTACTTC.

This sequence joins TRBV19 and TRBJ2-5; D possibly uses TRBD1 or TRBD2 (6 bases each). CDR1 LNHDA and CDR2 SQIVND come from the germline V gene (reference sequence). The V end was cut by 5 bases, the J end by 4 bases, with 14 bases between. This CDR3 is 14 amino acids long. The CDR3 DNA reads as TGTGCCAGTAGTGTTTCCAGGGGAGGAGAGACCCAGTACTTC. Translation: CASSVSRGGETQYF.

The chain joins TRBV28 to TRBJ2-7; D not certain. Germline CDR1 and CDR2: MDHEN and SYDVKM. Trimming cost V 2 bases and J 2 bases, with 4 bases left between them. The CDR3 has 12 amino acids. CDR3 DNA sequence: TGTGCCAGCAGTTTAAGGACCTACGAGCAGTACTTC. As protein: CASSLRTYEQYF.

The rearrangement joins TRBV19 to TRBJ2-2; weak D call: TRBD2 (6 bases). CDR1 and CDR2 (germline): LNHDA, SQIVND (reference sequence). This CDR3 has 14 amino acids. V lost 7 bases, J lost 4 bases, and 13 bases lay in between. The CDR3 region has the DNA TGTGCCAGTATCCCGGGGGTTTCCACCGGGGAGCTGTTTTTT. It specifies CASIPGVSTGELFF. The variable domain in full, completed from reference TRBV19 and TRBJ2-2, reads DGGITQSPKYLFRKEGQNVTLSCEQNLNHDAMYWYRQDPGQGLRLIYYSQIVNDFQKGDIAEGYSVSREKKESFPLTVTSAQKNPTAFYLCASIPGVSTGELFFGEGSRLTVL.

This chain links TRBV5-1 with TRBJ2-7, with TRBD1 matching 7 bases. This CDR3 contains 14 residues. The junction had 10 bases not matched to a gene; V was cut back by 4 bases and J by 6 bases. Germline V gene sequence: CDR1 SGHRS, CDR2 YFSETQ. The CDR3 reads CASSPPRQGSEQYF. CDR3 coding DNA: TGCGCCAGCAGCCCTCCGAGACAGGGATCCGAGCAGTACTTC.

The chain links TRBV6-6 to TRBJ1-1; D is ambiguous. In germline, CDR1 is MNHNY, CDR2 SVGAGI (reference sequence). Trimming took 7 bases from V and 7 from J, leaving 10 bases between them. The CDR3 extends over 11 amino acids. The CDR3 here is CASTRENEAFF. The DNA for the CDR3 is TGTGCCAGCACCCGTGAGAATGAAGCTTTCTTT.

CDR3 amino acids: CAISETVSYNEQFF. CDR3 DNA sequence: TGTGCCATCAGTGAGACAGTCTCCTACAATGAGCAGTTCTTC. This chain joins TRBV10-3 and TRBJ2-1; no reliable D call. V was clipped by 2 bases and J by 0 bases, with 5 bases between them. This CDR3 region has 14 residues. Germline assignment: CDR1 ENHRY and CDR2 SYGVKD.

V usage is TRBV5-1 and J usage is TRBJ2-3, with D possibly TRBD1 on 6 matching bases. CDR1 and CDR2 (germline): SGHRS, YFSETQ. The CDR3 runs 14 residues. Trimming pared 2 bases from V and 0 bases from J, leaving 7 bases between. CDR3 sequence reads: CASSFGTSTDTQYF. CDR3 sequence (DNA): TGCGCCAGCAGCTTTGGGACAAGCACAGATACGCAGTATTTT.

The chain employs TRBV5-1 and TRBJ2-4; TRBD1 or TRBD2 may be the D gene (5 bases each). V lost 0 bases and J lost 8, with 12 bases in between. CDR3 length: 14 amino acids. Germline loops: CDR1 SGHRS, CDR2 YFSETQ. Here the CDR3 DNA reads TGCGCCAGCAGCTTGGCCTCGGGGCGTGACATTCAGTACTTC. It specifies CASSLASGRDIQYF. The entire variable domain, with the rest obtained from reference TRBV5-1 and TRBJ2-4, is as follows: KAGVTQTPRYLIKTRGQQVTLSCSPISGHRSVSWYQQTPGQGLQFLFEYFSETQRNKGNFPGRFSGRQFSNSRSEMNVSTLELGDSALYLCASSLASGRDIQYFGAGTRLSVL.

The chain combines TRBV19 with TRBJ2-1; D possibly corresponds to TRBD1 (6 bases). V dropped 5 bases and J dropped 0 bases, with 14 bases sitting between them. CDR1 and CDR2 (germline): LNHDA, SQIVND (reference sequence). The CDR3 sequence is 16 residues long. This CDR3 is CASSPRDTFSYNEQFF. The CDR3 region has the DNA TGTGCCAGTAGTCCCCGGGACACCTTCTCCTACAATGAGCAGTTCTTC.

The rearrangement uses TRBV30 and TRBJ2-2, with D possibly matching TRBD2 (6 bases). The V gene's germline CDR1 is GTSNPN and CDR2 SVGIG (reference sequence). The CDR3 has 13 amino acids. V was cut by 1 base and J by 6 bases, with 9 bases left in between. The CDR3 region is CAWSGPGAGELFF. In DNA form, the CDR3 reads TGTGCCTGGAGTGGACCGGGGGCCGGGGAGCTGTTTTTT.

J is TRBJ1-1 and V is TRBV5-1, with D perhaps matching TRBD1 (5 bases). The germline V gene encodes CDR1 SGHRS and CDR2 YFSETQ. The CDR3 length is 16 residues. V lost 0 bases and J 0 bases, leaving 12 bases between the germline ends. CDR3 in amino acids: CASSLAFGQLNTEAFF. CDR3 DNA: TGCGCCAGCAGCTTGGCCTTCGGACAACTGAACACTGAAGCTTTCTTT.

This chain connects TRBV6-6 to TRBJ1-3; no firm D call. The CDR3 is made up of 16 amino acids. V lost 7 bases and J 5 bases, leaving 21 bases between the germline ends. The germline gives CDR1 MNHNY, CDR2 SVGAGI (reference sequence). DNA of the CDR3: TGTGCCAGCACCCCATCCCTTAGACGGCTAAGAAACACCATATATTTT. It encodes CASTPSLRRLRNTIYF.

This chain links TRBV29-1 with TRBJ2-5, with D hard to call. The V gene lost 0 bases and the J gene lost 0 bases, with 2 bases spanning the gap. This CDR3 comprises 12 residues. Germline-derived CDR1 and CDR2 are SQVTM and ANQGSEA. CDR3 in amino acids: CSVEEHQETQYF. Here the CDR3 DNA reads TGCAGCGTTGAAGAGCACCAAGAGACCCAGTACTTC.

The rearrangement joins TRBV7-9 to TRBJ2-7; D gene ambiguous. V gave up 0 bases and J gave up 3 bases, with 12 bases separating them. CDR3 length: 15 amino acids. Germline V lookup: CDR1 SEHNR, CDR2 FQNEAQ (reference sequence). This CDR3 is CASSLAPKDGYEQYF. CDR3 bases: TGTGCCAGCAGCTTAGCCCCGAAGGACGGCTACGAGCAGTACTTC.

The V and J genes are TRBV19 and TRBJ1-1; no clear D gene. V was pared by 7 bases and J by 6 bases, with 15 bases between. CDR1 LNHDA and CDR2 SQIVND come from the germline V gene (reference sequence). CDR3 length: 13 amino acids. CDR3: CASKFAGFAEAFF. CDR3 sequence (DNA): TGTGCCAGTAAATTTGCAGGATTTGCTGAAGCTTTCTTT.

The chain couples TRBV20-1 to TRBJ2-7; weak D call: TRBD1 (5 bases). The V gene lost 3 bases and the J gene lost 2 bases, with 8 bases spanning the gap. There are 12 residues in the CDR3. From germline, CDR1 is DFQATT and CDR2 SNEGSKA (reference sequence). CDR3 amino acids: CSASHRTYEQYF. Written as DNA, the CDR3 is TGCAGTGCTAGTCACAGGACCTACGAGCAGTACTTC.

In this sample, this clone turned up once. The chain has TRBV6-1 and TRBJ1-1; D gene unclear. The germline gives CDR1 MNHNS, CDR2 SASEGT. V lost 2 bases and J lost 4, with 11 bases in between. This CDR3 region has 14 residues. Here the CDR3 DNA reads TGTGCCAGCAGTGAACTGGACCCGGGCACTGAAGCTTTCTTT. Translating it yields CASSELDPGTEAFF.

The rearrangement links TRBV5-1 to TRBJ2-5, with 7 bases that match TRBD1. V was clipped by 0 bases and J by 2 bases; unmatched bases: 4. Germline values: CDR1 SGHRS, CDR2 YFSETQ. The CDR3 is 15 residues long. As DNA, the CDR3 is TGCGCCAGCAGCTTGGGGACAGGTTTTCAAGAGACCCAGTACTTC. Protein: CASSLGTGFQETQYF.